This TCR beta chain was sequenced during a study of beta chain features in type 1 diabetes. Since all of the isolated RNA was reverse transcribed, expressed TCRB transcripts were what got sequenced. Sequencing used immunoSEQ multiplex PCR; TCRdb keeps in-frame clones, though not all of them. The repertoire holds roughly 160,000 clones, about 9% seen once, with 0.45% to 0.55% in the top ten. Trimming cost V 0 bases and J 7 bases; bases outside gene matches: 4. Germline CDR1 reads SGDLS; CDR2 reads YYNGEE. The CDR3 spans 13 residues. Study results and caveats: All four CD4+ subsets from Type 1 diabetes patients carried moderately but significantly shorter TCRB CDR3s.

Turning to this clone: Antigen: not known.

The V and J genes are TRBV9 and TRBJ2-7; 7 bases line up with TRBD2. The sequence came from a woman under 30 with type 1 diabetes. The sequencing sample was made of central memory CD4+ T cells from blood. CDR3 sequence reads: CASSVELGGEQYF. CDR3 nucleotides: TGTGCCAGCAGCGTAGAGCTGGGAGGGGAGCAGTACTTC. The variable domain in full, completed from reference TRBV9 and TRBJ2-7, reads DSGVTQTPKHLITATGQRVTLRCSPRSGDLSVYWYQQSLDQGLQFLIQYYNGEERAKGNILERFSAQQFPDLHSELNLSSLELGDSALYFCASSVELGGEQYFGPGTRLTVT.